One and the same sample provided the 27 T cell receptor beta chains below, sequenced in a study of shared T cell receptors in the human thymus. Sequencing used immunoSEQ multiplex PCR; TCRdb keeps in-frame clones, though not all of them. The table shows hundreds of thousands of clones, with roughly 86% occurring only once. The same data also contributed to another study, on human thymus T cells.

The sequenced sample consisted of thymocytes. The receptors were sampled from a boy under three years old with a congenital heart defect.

CDR3 loop: CASSPPGGSRSYEQYF. The CDR3 DNA reads TGTGCCAGCAGTCCCCCGGGCGGGAGTAGATCCTACGAGCAGTACTTC. The chain couples TRBV25-1 to TRBJ2-7, with TRBD2 matching over 7 bases. This CDR3 contains 16 residues. Trimming took 5 bases from V and 1 from J; bases not matched to a gene: 11. Germline CDR1 is MGHDK and CDR2 is SYGVNS.

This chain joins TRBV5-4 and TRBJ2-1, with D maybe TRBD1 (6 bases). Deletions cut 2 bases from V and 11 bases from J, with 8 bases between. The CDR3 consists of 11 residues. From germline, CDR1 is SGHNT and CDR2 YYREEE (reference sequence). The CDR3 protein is CASSFGDKQFF. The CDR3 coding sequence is TGTGCCAGCAGCTTCGGGGACAAGCAGTTCTTC.

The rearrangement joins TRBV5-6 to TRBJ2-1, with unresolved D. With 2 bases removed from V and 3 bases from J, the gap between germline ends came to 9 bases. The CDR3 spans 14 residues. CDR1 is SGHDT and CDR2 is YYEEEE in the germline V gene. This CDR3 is CASSLRRFYNEQFF. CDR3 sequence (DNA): TGTGCCAGCAGCTTAAGGCGGTTCTACAATGAGCAGTTCTTC. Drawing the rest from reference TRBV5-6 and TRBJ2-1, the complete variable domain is DAGVTQSPTHLIKTRGQQVTLRCSPKSGHDTVSWYQQALGQGPQFIFQYYEEEERQRGNFPDRFSGHQFPNYSSELNVNALLLGDSALYLCASSLRRFYNEQFFGPGTRLTVL.

The CDR3 loop reads CSASRGGEQYF. The CDR3 DNA follows: TGCAGTGCTAGTAGGGGTGGCGAGCAGTACTTC. The chain joins TRBV20-1 to TRBJ2-7; D perhaps matches TRBD1 (5 bases). The CDR3 is 11 amino acids. Germline CDR1 DFQATT, CDR2 SNEGSKA (reference sequence). Trimming pared 3 bases from V and 6 bases from J, leaving 9 bases between.

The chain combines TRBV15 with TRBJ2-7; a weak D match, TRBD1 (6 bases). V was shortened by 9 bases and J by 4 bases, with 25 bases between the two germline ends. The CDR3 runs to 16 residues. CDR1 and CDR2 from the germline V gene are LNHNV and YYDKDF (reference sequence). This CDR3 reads CATSNRARSRIYEQYF. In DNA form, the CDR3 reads TGTGCCACAAGTAACAGGGCTCGGAGTAGGATATACGAGCAGTACTTC.

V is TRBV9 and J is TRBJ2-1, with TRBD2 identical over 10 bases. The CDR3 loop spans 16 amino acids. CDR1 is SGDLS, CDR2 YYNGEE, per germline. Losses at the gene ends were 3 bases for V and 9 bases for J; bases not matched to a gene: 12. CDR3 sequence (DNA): TGTGCCAGCAGCGGTTCCCCGCAGCGGGGGGGCGCTGAGCAGTTCTTC. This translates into CASSGSPQRGGAEQFF. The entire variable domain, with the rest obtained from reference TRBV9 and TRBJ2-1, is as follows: DSGVTQTPKHLITATGQRVTLRCSPRSGDLSVYWYQQSLDQGLQFLIQYYNGEERAKGNILERFSAQQFPDLHSELNLSSLELGDSALYFCASSGSPQRGGAEQFFGPGTRLTVL.

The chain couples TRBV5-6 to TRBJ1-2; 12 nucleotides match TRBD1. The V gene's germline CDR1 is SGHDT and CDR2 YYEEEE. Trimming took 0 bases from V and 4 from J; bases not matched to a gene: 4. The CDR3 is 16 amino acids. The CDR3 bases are TGTGCCAGCAGCTTGGTCGGGACAGGGGGCGGCTATGGCTACACCTTC. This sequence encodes CASSLVGTGGGYGYTF. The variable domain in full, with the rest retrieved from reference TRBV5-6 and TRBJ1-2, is DAGVTQSPTHLIKTRGQQVTLRCSPKSGHDTVSWYQQALGQGPQFIFQYYEEEERQRGNFPDRFSGHQFPNYSSELNVNALLLGDSALYLCASSLVGTGGGYGYTFGSGTRLTVV.

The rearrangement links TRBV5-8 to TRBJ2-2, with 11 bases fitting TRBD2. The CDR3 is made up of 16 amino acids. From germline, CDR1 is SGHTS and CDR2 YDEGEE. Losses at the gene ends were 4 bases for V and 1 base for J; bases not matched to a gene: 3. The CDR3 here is CASSPGLAVNTGELFF. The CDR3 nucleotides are TGTGCCAGCAGCCCGGGACTAGCGGTGAACACCGGGGAGCTGTTTTTT. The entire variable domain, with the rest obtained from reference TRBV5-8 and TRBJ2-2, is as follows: EAGVTQSPTHLIKTRGQQATLRCSPISGHTSVYWYQQALGLGLQFLLWYDEGEERNRGNFPPRFSGRQFPNYSSELNVNALELEDSALYLCASSPGLAVNTGELFFGEGSRLTVL.

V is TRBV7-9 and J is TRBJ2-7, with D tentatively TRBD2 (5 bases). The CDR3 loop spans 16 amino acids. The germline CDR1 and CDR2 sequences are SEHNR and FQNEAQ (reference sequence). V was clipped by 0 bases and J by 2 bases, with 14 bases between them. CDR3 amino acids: CASSLAKSDFTYEQYF. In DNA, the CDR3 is TGTGCCAGCAGCTTAGCAAAGTCGGACTTCACCTACGAGCAGTACTTC.

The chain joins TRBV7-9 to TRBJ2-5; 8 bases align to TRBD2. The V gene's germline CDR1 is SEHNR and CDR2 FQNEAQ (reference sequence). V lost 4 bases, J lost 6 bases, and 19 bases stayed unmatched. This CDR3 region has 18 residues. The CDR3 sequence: CASSSSVWGREAGKTQYF. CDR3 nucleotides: TGTGCCAGCAGCTCCAGTGTGTGGGGGCGGGAGGCCGGAAAGACCCAGTACTTC.

CDR3: CASSVVAGGSGANVLTF. In nucleotides, the CDR3 is TGTGCCAGCAGCGTAGTAGCGGGAGGCTCTGGGGCCAACGTCCTGACTTTC. The chain uses TRBV9 and TRBJ2-6, with 10 nucleotides matching TRBD2. This CDR3 has 17 amino acids. V trimming: 0 bases; J trimming: 0 bases; junction bases outside the gene matches: 0. Germline CDR1 is SGDLS and CDR2 is YYNGEE.

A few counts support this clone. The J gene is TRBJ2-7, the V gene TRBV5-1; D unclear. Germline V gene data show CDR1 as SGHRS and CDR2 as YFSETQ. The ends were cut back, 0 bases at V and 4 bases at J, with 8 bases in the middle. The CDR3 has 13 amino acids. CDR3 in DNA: TGCGCCAGCAGCTTGGTGCCGGGTTACGAGCAGTACTTC. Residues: CASSLVPGYEQYF. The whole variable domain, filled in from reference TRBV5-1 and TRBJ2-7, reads KAGVTQTPRYLIKTRGQQVTLSCSPISGHRSVSWYQQTPGQGLQFLFEYFSETQRNKGNFPGRFSGRQFSNSRSEMNVSTLELGDSALYLCASSLVPGYEQYFGPGTRLTVT.

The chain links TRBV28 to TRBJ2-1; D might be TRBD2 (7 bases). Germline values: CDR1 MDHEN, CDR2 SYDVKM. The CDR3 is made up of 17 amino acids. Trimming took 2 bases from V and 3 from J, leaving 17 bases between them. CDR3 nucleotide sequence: TGTGCCAGCAGTTTACTCACAGGGCGGGACTACTACAATGAGCAGTTCTTC. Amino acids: CASSLLTGRDYYNEQFF.

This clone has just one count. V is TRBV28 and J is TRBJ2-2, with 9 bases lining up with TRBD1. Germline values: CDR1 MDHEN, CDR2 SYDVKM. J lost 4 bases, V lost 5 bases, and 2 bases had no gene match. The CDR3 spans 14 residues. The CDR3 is CASSPTGGTGELFF. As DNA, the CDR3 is TGTGCCAGCAGTCCGACAGGGGGCACCGGGGAGCTGTTTTTT.

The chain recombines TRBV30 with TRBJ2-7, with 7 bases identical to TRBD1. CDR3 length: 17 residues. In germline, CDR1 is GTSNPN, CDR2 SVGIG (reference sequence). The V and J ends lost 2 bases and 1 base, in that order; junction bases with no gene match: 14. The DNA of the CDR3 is TGTGCCTGGAGTCAGTACCCTCCACCGGGACAGTCCTACGAGCAGTACTTC. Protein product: CAWSQYPPPGQSYEQYF.

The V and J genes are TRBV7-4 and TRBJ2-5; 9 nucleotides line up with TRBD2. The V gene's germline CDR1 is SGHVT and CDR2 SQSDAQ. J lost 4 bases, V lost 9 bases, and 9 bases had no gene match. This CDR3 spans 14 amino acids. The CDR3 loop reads CARPWGSGRETQYF. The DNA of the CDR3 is TGTGCCAGGCCCTGGGGTAGCGGGAGAGAGACCCAGTACTTC.

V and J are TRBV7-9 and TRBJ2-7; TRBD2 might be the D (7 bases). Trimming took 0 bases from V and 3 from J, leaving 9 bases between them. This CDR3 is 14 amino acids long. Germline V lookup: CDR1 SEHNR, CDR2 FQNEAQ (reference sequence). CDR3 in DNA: TGTGCCAGCAGCTTAGCCGGGGGGCACTACGAGCAGTACTTC. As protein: CASSLAGGHYEQYF.

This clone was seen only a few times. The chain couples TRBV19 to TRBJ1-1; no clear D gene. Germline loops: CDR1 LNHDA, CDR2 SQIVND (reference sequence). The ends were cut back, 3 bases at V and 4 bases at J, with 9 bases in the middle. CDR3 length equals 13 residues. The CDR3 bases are TGTGCCAGTAGTATCCCTCTCGGCACTGAAGCTTTCTTT. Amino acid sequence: CASSIPLGTEAFF.

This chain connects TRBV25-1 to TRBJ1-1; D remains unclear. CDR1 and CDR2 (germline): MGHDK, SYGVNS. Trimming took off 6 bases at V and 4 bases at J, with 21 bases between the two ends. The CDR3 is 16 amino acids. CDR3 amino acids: CASRTRGREGGTEAFF. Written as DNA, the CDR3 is TGTGCCAGCAGAACCCGGGGAAGGGAGGGCGGCACTGAAGCTTTCTTT.

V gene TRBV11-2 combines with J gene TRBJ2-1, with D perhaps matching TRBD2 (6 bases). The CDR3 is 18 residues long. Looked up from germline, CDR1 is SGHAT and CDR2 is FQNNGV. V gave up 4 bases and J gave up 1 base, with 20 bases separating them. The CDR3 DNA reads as TGTGCCAGCAGCTCCCGGGGGAACCAGGGACGGTCCTACAATGAGCAGTTCTTC. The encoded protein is CASSSRGNQGRSYNEQFF. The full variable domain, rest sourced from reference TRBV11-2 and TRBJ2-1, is EAGVAQSPRYKIIEKRQSVAFWCNPISGHATLYWYQQILGQGPKLLIQFQNNGVVDDSQLPKDRFSAERLKGVDSTLKIQPAKLEDSAVYLCASSSRGNQGRSYNEQFFGPGTRLTVL.

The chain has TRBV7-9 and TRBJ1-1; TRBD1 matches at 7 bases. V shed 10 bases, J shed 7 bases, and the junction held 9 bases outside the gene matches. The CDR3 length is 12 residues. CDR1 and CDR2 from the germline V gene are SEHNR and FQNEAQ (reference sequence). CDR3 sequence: CATSSNRGEAFF. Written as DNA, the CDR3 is TGTGCCACCAGTTCAAACAGGGGTGAAGCTTTCTTT.

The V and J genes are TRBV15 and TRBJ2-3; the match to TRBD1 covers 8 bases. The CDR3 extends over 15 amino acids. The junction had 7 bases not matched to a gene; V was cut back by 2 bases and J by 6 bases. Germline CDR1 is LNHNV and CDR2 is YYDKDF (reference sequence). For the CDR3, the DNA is TGTGCCACCAGCAGATCCAGGGGGCTGGGGGATACGCAGTATTTT. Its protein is CATSRSRGLGDTQYF.

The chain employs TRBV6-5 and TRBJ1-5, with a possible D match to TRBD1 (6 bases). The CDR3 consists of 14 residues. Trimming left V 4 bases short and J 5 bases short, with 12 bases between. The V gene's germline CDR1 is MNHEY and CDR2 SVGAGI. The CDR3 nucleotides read TGTGCCAGCAGTTCACAGGGTGAGGATCAGCCCCAGCATTTT. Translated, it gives CASSSQGEDQPQHF.

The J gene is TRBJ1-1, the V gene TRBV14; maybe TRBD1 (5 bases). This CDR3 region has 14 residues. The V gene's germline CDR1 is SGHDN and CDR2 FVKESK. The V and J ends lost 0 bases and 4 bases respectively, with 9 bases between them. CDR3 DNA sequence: TGTGCCAGCAGCCAAGATGCAGGGTTCACTGAAGCTTTCTTT. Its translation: CASSQDAGFTEAFF.

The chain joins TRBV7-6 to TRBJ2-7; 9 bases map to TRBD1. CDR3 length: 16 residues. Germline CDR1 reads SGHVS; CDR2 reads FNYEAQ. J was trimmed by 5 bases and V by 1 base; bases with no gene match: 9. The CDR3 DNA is TGTGCCAGCAGCTTAGGGGGAGGACAGGGGAATCACGAGCAGTACTTC. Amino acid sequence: CASSLGGGQGNHEQYF.

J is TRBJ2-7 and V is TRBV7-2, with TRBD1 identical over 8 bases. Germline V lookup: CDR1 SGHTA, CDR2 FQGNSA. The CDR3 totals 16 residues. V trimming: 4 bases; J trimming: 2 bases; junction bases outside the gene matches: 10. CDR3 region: CASSSGDRHPPYEQYF. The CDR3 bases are TGTGCCAGCAGCTCAGGGGACAGGCACCCCCCCTACGAGCAGTACTTC.

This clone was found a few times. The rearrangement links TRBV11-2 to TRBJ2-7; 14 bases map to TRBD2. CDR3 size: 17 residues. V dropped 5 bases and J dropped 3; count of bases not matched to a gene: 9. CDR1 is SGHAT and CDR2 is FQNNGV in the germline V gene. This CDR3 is CASSPRLAGGPIYEQYF. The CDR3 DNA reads TGTGCCAGCAGCCCACGACTAGCGGGAGGGCCAATCTACGAGCAGTACTTC. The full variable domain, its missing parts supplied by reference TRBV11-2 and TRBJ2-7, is EAGVAQSPRYKIIEKRQSVAFWCNPISGHATLYWYQQILGQGPKLLIQFQNNGVVDDSQLPKDRFSAERLKGVDSTLKIQPAKLEDSAVYLCASSPRLAGGPIYEQYFGPGTRLTVT.